This passage covers 18 T cell receptor beta chains from one sample sequenced in a study of blood T cell repertoires in COVID-19. Clones were sequenced by immunoSEQ multiplex PCR, and TCRdb holds only the in-frame ones, with some missing. The table has about 230,000 clones, less than 85% seen once. Sequencing was done on a sample of peripheral blood. The source of these receptors is a woman in her 70s with active or convalescent COVID-19.

This clone was counted only a few times. The rearrangement uses TRBV5-1 and TRBJ1-6; 8 bases align to TRBD1. Germline trimming cut 4 bases from V and 8 bases from J; bases unmatched to any gene: 14. Per germline, CDR1 SGHRS and CDR2 YFSETQ. The length of the CDR3 is 17 residues. The CDR3 bases are TGCGCCAGCAGCCCCTCTCTTGGACAGGGAAACCATTCACCCCTCCACTTT. Translation gives CASSPSLGQGNHSPLHF. Combining the CDR3 with reference TRBV5-1 and TRBJ1-6 gives the whole variable domain KAGVTQTPRYLIKTRGQQVTLSCSPISGHRSVSWYQQTPGQGLQFLFEYFSETQRNKGNFPGRFSGRQFSNSRSEMNVSTLELGDSALYLCASSPSLGQGNHSPLHFGNGTRLTVT.

The chain carries TRBV9 and TRBJ2-5; tentatively, D is TRBD1 (5 bases). The CDR3 runs 15 residues. Germline V CDR1 and CDR2: SGDLS, YYNGEE. V gave up 1 base and J gave up 4 bases, with 14 bases separating them. CDR3 amino acids: CASSVQPGKRETQYF. CDR3 DNA sequence: TGTGCCAGCAGCGTACAGCCAGGGAAAAGAGAGACCCAGTACTTC.

The V gene is TRBV3-1 (or the pseudogene TRBV3-2), the J gene TRBJ2-5; tentative D call: TRBD2 (5 bases). Germline V gene data show CDR1 as LGHDT and CDR2 as YNNKEL (reference sequence). Trimming shortened V by 3 bases and J by 2 bases, and 10 bases separated the two germline ends. The CDR3 is made up of 14 amino acids. The CDR3 here is CASSHEGNQETQYF. CDR3 in DNA: TGTGCCAGCAGCCATGAGGGCAATCAAGAGACCCAGTACTTC.

J is TRBJ2-2 and V is TRBV6-5; 9 bases are shared with TRBD2. The CDR3 is 16 amino acids. After removal of 4 bases from V and 7 bases from J, the junction contained 10 bases not matched to a gene. Germline loops: CDR1 MNHEY, CDR2 SVGAGI. Written as DNA, the CDR3 is TGTGCCAGCAGTTTTCAGACTAGCGGAGGACTCGGGGAGCTGTTTTTT. Translating gives CASSFQTSGGLGELFF.

This chain links TRBV27 with TRBJ2-3, with 14 bases lining up with TRBD2. The CDR3 runs 23 residues. In germline, CDR1 is MNHEY, CDR2 SMNVEV (reference sequence). V shed 7 bases, J shed 2 bases, and the junction held 26 bases outside the gene matches. The CDR3 nucleotides read TGTGCCAGCATCACCCGGGGGGGTGCCGGGACTAGCGGGAGAGGGGCCCTCACAGATACGCAGTATTTT. Its protein is CASITRGGAGTSGRGALTDTQYF.

The chain links TRBV9 to TRBJ1-1; D gene uncertain. Germline V gene lookup returns CDR1 SGDLS and CDR2 YYNGEE. There are 14 residues in the CDR3. V was trimmed by 2 bases and J by 1 base, leaving 9 bases between them. CDR3 coding DNA: TGTGCCAGCAGCGTCGGACTTTGGAACACTGAAGCTTTCTTT. This translates into CASSVGLWNTEAFF.

The rearrangement uses TRBV6-5 and TRBJ1-2; weak D call: TRBD1 (5 bases). V shed 9 bases and J shed 3 bases, with 11 bases lying between them. From germline, CDR1 is MNHEY and CDR2 SVGAGI. This CDR3 is built from 12 residues. The CDR3 loop reads CARGGLDYGYTF. The CDR3 DNA reads TGTGCCAGGGGGGGACTGGACTATGGCTACACCTTC.

This sequence joins TRBV5-4 and TRBJ2-3, with D uncertain. V shed 7 bases and J shed 0 bases, with 9 bases lying between them. Germline-derived CDR1 and CDR2 are SGHNT and YYREEE (reference sequence). The CDR3 has 13 amino acids. The CDR3 here is CASSEVSTDTQYF. CDR3 DNA sequence: TGTGCCAGCTCCGAGGTTAGCACAGATACGCAGTATTTT. Using reference TRBV5-4 and TRBJ2-3 for the parts outside the CDR3, the full variable domain is ETGVTQSPTHLIKTRGQQVTLRCSSQSGHNTVSWYQQALGQGPQFIFQYYREEENGRGNFPPRFSGLQFPNYSSELNVNALELDDSALYLCASSEVSTDTQYFGPGTRLTVL.

The chain joins TRBV6-5 to TRBJ2-3; TRBD2 might be the D (6 bases). The V gene lost 6 bases and the J gene lost 5 bases, with 18 bases spanning the gap. The germline CDR1 and CDR2 sequences are MNHEY and SVGAGI. The CDR3 consists of 15 residues. The CDR3 loop reads CASRSPSAGLDTQYF. Written as DNA, the CDR3 is TGTGCCAGCAGATCCCCCTCCGCGGGGTTAGATACGCAGTATTTT.

V is TRBV10-2 and J is TRBJ2-7, with 12 bases matching TRBD2. The germline V gene has CDR1 WSHSY and CDR2 SAAADI. V dropped 6 bases and J dropped 4; count of bases not matched to a gene: 4. There are 14 residues in the CDR3. The CDR3, as DNA: TGCGCCAGCAGGACGACTAGCGGGAGTTACGAGCAGTACTTC. It translates to CASRTTSGSYEQYF.

The chain uses TRBV12-2 and TRBJ1-2. TRBV12-2 is a known pseudogene. The CDR3 has 12 amino acids. The CDR3, as DNA: TGCGACCTTTTCTTGGAGCCCTATGGCTACACCTTC. Encoded protein: CDLFLEPYGYTF.

This sequence joins TRBV15 and TRBJ2-7, with unresolved D. The CDR3 consists of 15 residues. Deletions cut 1 base from V and 1 base from J, with 11 bases between. Germline V gene lookup returns CDR1 LNHNV and CDR2 YYDKDF (reference sequence). The CDR3 sequence: CATSRGGVQSYEQYF. The CDR3 DNA reads as TGTGCCACCAGCAGAGGTGGAGTCCAGTCCTACGAGCAGTACTTC.

Only a few counts were recorded for this clone. This sequence joins TRBV30 and TRBJ2-7; 7 nucleotides align to TRBD1. The length of the CDR3 is 17 residues. Germline V gene data show CDR1 as GTSNPN and CDR2 as SVGIG (reference sequence). V trimming: 6 bases; J trimming: 0 bases; junction bases outside the gene matches: 17. CDR3 in amino acids: CACSGTAASKFSYEQYF. Written as DNA, the CDR3 is TGTGCCTGCTCGGGGACAGCTGCTAGTAAATTCTCCTACGAGCAGTACTTC.

V is TRBV12-3 or TRBV12-4 and J is TRBJ2-7; D is perhaps TRBD1 (6 bases). Deletions cut 3 bases from V and 5 bases from J, with 11 bases between. The CDR3 has 13 residues. The DNA for the CDR3 is TGTGCCAGCAGTTTGTTACAGGGCAACGAGCAGTACTTC. Amino acid sequence: CASSLLQGNEQYF.

This clone showed up just a few times. This chain links TRBV19 with TRBJ2-1; 7 positions agree with TRBD2. J gave up 4 bases and V 6 bases, and 6 bases lay outside the gene matches. The germline V gene encodes CDR1 LNHDA and CDR2 SQIVND (reference sequence). The CDR3 has 14 amino acids. Here the CDR3 reads CASRGRERYNEQFF. The CDR3 coding sequence is TGTGCCAGTAGGGGGCGGGAGCGGTACAATGAGCAGTTCTTC.

This chain joins TRBV6-5 and TRBJ2-1, with 7 bases fitting TRBD2. CDR3 size: 15 residues. Trimming removed 2 bases from V and 4 bases from J; junction bases left unmatched: 5. In germline, CDR1 is MNHEY, CDR2 SVGAGI. CDR3 loop: CASSYNGGGYNEQFF. The DNA of the CDR3 is TGTGCCAGCAGTTACAATGGCGGGGGTTACAATGAGCAGTTCTTC.

The chain has TRBV28 and TRBJ1-5; D possibly corresponds to TRBD1 (5 bases). Germline CDR1 is MDHEN and CDR2 is SYDVKM. The V end lost 6 bases, the J end lost 6 bases, and 15 bases lay between the germline ends. The CDR3 has 14 residues. CDR3 protein: CASSSGGWGQPQHF. The CDR3 DNA reads TGTGCCAGCAGCTCGGGGGGTTGGGGTCAGCCCCAGCATTTT.

A few counts support this clone. The CDR3 loop is CASSFIFGSNQPQHF. The CDR3 DNA reads TGTGCCAGCAGTTTTATTTTCGGGAGCAATCAGCCCCAGCATTTT. This chain joins TRBV27 and TRBJ1-5; D is unclear. V lost 3 bases, J lost 1 base, and 10 bases lay in between. CDR3 size: 15 residues. Germline CDR1 is MNHEY and CDR2 is SMNVEV (reference sequence).